This TCR beta chain was profiled in a study of blood T cells in healthy people across ages. They isolated at least 6 million PBMCs from each sample. Ten or more counts support this clonotype. Using a J-beta primer mix together with a sample-barcoded 5' primer, a second PCR was run for about 7 to 12 cycles. The authors tagged each cDNA molecule using a template-switch adaptor with 12 random nucleotides. The yield of each sample was at least 3 million CDR3-containing paired-end reads. MiXCR was run by TCRdb on the 5' RACE reads, yielding one entry per CDR3 protein. The sample records 760,000 or so distinct CDR3 sequences, 20% to 25% being singletons. The germline gives CDR1 SQVTM, CDR2 ANQGSEA. The CDR3 runs 11 residues. The V segment lost 6 bases and the J segment 8 bases; nucleotides outside the gene matches: 6. A further study also used this sample, focusing on T cells of mothers and their children.

What was sequenced was blood. The chain employs TRBV29-1 and TRBJ1-1; 7 bases line up with TRBD1. The source is a boy between 10 and 17 years old in good health. Here the CDR3 DNA reads TGCAGCGTGGCTGACAGGGAAGAAGCTTTCTTT. Its translation: CSVADREEAFF.